This passage covers 30 T cell receptor beta chains from one sample sequenced in a study of cytomegalovirus exposure and HLA in healthy donors. Researchers ran the PCR with 60 Vbeta and 13 Jbeta primers. This table comes from immunoSEQ multiplex PCR, and its TCRdb copy is limited to in-frame clones, with some not included. Recorded for this sample: about 53,000 clones. Sequencing used PBMCs. The receptors come from a man in his late teens or twenties in good health and CMV-seropositive.

The chain combines TRBV7-9 with TRBJ2-7; tentatively, D is TRBD1 (7 bases). This CDR3 is built from 13 residues. V was pared by 5 bases and J by 5 bases, with 13 bases between. Germline CDR1 is SEHNR and CDR2 is FQNEAQ (reference sequence). The CDR3 is CASSPGGPNEQYF. Written as DNA, the CDR3 is TGTGCCAGCAGCCCAGGGGGGCCCAACGAGCAGTACTTC.

The chain combines TRBV7-3 with TRBJ1-1; D is possibly TRBD1 (5 bases). In germline, CDR1 is SGHTA, CDR2 FQGTGA. Trimming cost V 0 bases and J 4 bases, with 12 bases left between them. This CDR3 spans 15 amino acids. This CDR3 reads CASSLTSGAGTEAFF. The CDR3 DNA follows: TGTGCCAGCAGCTTAACCAGTGGGGCAGGCACTGAAGCTTTCTTT.

The DNA for the CDR3 is TGCAGCGTTGTGGGACTAGCGGAGAATGAGCAGTTCTTC. Translated: CSVVGLAENEQFF. The chain joins TRBV29-1 to TRBJ2-1; 11 bases fit TRBD2. The germline V gene encodes CDR1 SQVTM and CDR2 ANQGSEA. The CDR3 loop spans 13 amino acids. Trimming at V came to 4 bases and at J to 7 bases, leaving 3 bases not matched to a gene.

The chain joins TRBV4-1 to TRBJ2-7; 7 nucleotides match TRBD2. V was clipped by 1 base and J by 6 bases; unmatched bases: 9. From germline, CDR1 is MGHRA and CDR2 YSYEKL. This CDR3 is built from 15 residues. This chain's CDR3 is CASSQGSGTTVEQYF. The CDR3 bases are TGCGCCAGCAGCCAAGGCTCCGGGACTACCGTCGAGCAGTACTTC.

The CDR3 nucleotides are TGCGCCAGCAGCTTGCAGACAGTTTCGACGACTAATGAAAAACTGTTTTTT. This gives the protein CASSLQTVSTTNEKLFF. V gene TRBV5-1 combines with J gene TRBJ1-4; tentative D call: TRBD1 (5 bases). The CDR3 covers 17 residues. The V gene's germline CDR1 is SGHRS and CDR2 YFSETQ. V was pared by 1 base and J by 2 bases, with 15 bases between.

This chain uses TRBV9 with TRBJ1-3; the match to TRBD1 covers 7 bases. V lost 10 bases to trimming and J lost 0 bases; unmatched junction nucleotides: 16. There are 17 residues in the CDR3. From germline, CDR1 is SGDLS and CDR2 YYNGEE. CDR3 nucleotide sequence: TGTGCCTCAGCTAAGCCGGGGGGGACAGACTCTGGAAACACCATATATTTT. Translating gives CASAKPGGTDSGNTIYF.

V usage is TRBV5-1 and J usage is TRBJ2-1; 9 bases map to TRBD2. The CDR3 length is 15 residues. CDR1 and CDR2 (germline): SGHRS, YFSETQ. The junction had 8 bases not matched to a gene; V was cut back by 0 bases and J by 10 bases. CDR3: CASSLGLAGMGEQFF. For the CDR3, the DNA is TGCGCCAGCAGCTTGGGCCTAGCGGGAATGGGGGAGCAGTTCTTC.

This sequence joins TRBV18 and TRBJ2-7; TRBD2 agrees at 12 bases. Per germline, CDR1 KGHSH and CDR2 LQKENI. Trimming cost V 6 bases and J 2 bases; bases outside gene matches: 8. CDR3 size: 16 residues. The CDR3 DNA sequence: TGTGCCAGCTCGGCGACTAGCGGGAGAAATCCCTACGAGCAGTACTTC. Its translation: CASSATSGRNPYEQYF.

J is TRBJ2-7 and V is TRBV4-1, with D maybe TRBD2 (6 bases). The V gene's germline CDR1 is MGHRA and CDR2 YSYEKL. CDR3 length equals 12 residues. V gave up 4 bases and J gave up 5 bases, with 9 bases separating them. This CDR3 reads CASSPGLHEQYF. DNA of the CDR3: TGCGCCAGCAGCCCGGGACTCCACGAGCAGTACTTC.

The V and J genes are TRBV5-5 and TRBJ2-3; 10 bases are shared with TRBD2. V lost 0 bases, J lost 10 bases, and 11 bases stayed unmatched. There are 16 residues in the CDR3. The germline V gene encodes CDR1 SGHKS and CDR2 YYEKEE (reference sequence). The CDR3 coding sequence is TGTGCCAGCAGCTTGGACCCGGCTAGCGGGAGTACGGCGCAGTATTTT. This sequence encodes CASSLDPASGSTAQYF.

The chain has TRBV5-1 and TRBJ1-2, with 10 bases matching TRBD1. The CDR3 sequence is 15 residues long. Unmatched junction bases numbered 6, after V lost 3 bases and J lost 4 bases. The V gene's germline CDR1 is SGHRS and CDR2 YFSETQ. The CDR3 region has the DNA TGCGCCAGCAGCTCGGACAGGGGGTTGAGCTATGGCTACACCTTC. Amino acid sequence: CASSSDRGLSYGYTF. Looking up the rest from reference TRBV5-1 and TRBJ1-2 gives the full variable domain: KAGVTQTPRYLIKTRGQQVTLSCSPISGHRSVSWYQQTPGQGLQFLFEYFSETQRNKGNFPGRFSGRQFSNSRSEMNVSTLELGDSALYLCASSSDRGLSYGYTFGSGTRLTVV.

V gene TRBV19 combines with J gene TRBJ2-5, with 14 bases lining up with TRBD2. V was pared by 6 bases and J by 4 bases, with 10 bases of the junction left unmatched. The germline CDR1 and CDR2 sequences are LNHDA and SQIVND (reference sequence). The CDR3 contains 17 residues. The CDR3 sequence: CASSPTSGRALGETQYF. The CDR3 bases are TGTGCCAGTAGCCCGACTAGCGGGAGGGCCCTCGGAGAGACCCAGTACTTC.

The J gene is TRBJ2-5, the V gene TRBV5-6, with a possible D match to TRBD2 (6 bases). The last part of the DNA fits TRBJ2-7 better; the J call may be wrong. CDR3 size: 14 residues. Germline-derived CDR1 and CDR2 are SGHDT and YYEEEE. DNA for the CDR3: TGTGCCAGCAGCTTGGGGCTAGCGTCGGGCGAGCAGTACTTC. Translation gives CASSLGLASGEQYF.

The chain couples TRBV7-9 to TRBJ2-3; a possible D gene is TRBD2 (6 bases). The germline V gene encodes CDR1 SEHNR and CDR2 FQNEAQ (reference sequence). This CDR3 comprises 14 residues. With 8 bases removed from V and 2 bases from J, the gap between germline ends came to 14 bases. Written as DNA, the CDR3 is TGTGCCAGCTCTATGGCTAGCGACACAGATACGCAGTATTTT. Its protein product is CASSMASDTDTQYF.

The gene calls are TRBV29-1 and TRBJ2-7, with D maybe TRBD2 (5 bases). In germline, CDR1 is SQVTM, CDR2 ANQGSEA. This CDR3 comprises 13 residues. Trimming removed 0 bases at V and 3 bases at J, with 9 bases between. In nucleotides, the CDR3 is TGCAGCGTTGAAGATTCAGAGGGCTACGAGCAGTACTTC. Protein: CSVEDSEGYEQYF.

V and J are TRBV7-6 and TRBJ1-1, with 7 bases lining up with TRBD1. From germline, CDR1 is SGHVS and CDR2 FNYEAQ. Trimming cost V 4 bases and J 3 bases; bases outside gene matches: 2. The length of the CDR3 is 13 residues. The CDR3 DNA reads TGTGCCAGCAGCTCACAGGGGCACACTGAAGCTTTCTTT. It codes for CASSSQGHTEAFF.

The rearrangement joins TRBV28 to TRBJ2-6; D not certain. Germline CDR1 is MDHEN and CDR2 is SYDVKM. Trimming took off 5 bases at V and 4 bases at J, with 12 bases between the two ends. The CDR3 is made up of 15 amino acids. The CDR3 bases are TGTGCCAGCAGTCCGACTGTTGCGGGGGCCAACGTCCTGACTTTC. Translating it yields CASSPTVAGANVLTF.

This rearrangement joins TRBV5-1 to TRBJ2-5; 7 bases are a match to TRBD2. This CDR3 contains 13 residues. CDR1 is SGHRS and CDR2 is YFSETQ in the germline V gene. The J segment lost 11 bases and the V segment lost 4 bases, leaving 11 bases of the junction unmatched. CDR3 sequence: CASSGSGGGEQYF. The DNA of the CDR3 is TGCGCCAGCAGCGGCTCGGGAGGAGGAGAGCAGTACTTC.

V gene TRBV29-1 combines with J gene TRBJ2-1; 14 nucleotides match TRBD2. CDR3 length: 15 residues. Germline CDR1 and CDR2: SQVTM and ANQGSEA. With V trimmed by 2 bases and J by 7 bases, 4 bases remained unmatched. This CDR3 reads CSVETGTSGGNEQFF. The CDR3 DNA sequence: TGCAGCGTTGAAACGGGGACTAGCGGGGGAAATGAGCAGTTCTTC.

The genes are TRBV11-2 and TRBJ2-2, with TRBD2 as a possible D gene (5 bases). The CDR3 has 14 amino acids. Germline V gene lookup returns CDR1 SGHAT and CDR2 FQNNGV. V lost 3 bases and J 8 bases, leaving 13 bases between the germline ends. This CDR3 is CASSFWRLSGELFF. In DNA form, the CDR3 reads TGTGCCAGCAGCTTTTGGAGGCTCAGTGGGGAGCTGTTTTTT.

The chain has TRBV30 and TRBJ2-7; TRBD1 is a possible D gene (5 bases). V lost 5 bases and J lost 5, with 13 bases in between. Per germline, CDR1 GTSNPN and CDR2 SVGIG (reference sequence). The CDR3 runs 12 residues. CDR3 region: CAWSSSGNEQYF. CDR3 DNA: TGTGCCTGGTCCTCCTCAGGGAACGAGCAGTACTTC.

J is TRBJ1-2 and V is TRBV14, with 10 bases lining up with TRBD1. Germline CDR1 SGHDN, CDR2 FVKESK. Losses at the gene ends were 10 bases for V and 5 bases for J; bases not matched to a gene: 10. The CDR3 contains 14 residues. The CDR3 sequence is CATSSPGQGYGYTF. The DNA of the CDR3 is TGTGCCACGAGTTCACCGGGACAGGGGTATGGCTACACCTTC. Based on the CDR3 plus reference TRBV14 and TRBJ1-2, the full variable domain is EAGVTQFPSHSVIEKGQTVTLRCDPISGHDNLYWYRRVMGKEIKFLLHFVKESKQDESGMPNNRFLAERTGGTYSTLKVQPAELEDSGVYFCATSSPGQGYGYTFGSGTRLTVV.

The chain recombines TRBV5-4 with TRBJ2-7; 10 nucleotides match TRBD2. The CDR3 runs to 17 residues. Per germline, CDR1 SGHNT and CDR2 YYREEE (reference sequence). V lost 1 base to trimming and J lost 4 bases; unmatched junction nucleotides: 11. CDR3 coding DNA: TGTGCCAGCAGCTTGAGGGTTGGGGCTAGCGGGAGTTACGAGCAGTACTTC. Translating it yields CASSLRVGASGSYEQYF.

The J gene is TRBJ2-7, the V gene TRBV9; 7 nucleotides line up with TRBD2. CDR3 size: 14 residues. CDR1 and CDR2 from the germline V gene are SGDLS and YYNGEE. V lost 4 bases, J lost 5 bases, and 9 bases stayed unmatched. The CDR3 reads CASSPHLGGDEQYF. The CDR3 region has the DNA TGTGCCAGCAGCCCCCACCTTGGGGGGGACGAGCAGTACTTC.

This chain joins TRBV5-4 and TRBJ2-7; a weak D match, TRBD1 (5 bases). V shed 4 bases and J shed 2 bases, with 16 bases lying between them. CDR1 is SGHNT, CDR2 YYREEE, per germline (reference sequence). There are 15 residues in the CDR3. CDR3: CASSRPLPGPYEQYF. The CDR3, as DNA: TGTGCCAGCAGCCGCCCGTTACCAGGGCCCTACGAGCAGTACTTC.

The chain employs TRBV27 and TRBJ1-3; the D gene is possibly TRBD1 (6 bases). CDR1 and CDR2 (germline): MNHEY, SMNVEV (reference sequence). V was trimmed by 0 bases and J by 0 bases, leaving 15 bases between them. This CDR3 region has 18 residues. CDR3 DNA: TGTGCCAGCAGTTTATCGAGGGGGGGACAAAACTCTGGAAACACCATATATTTT. Its translation: CASSLSRGGQNSGNTIYF.

The rearrangement links TRBV5-1 to TRBJ2-5, with TRBD2 identical over 10 bases. This CDR3 region has 14 residues. Germline CDR1 is SGHRS and CDR2 is YFSETQ. J was trimmed by 5 bases and V by 6 bases; bases with no gene match: 7. CDR3 region: CASNSGRVSETQYF. The DNA for the CDR3 is TGCGCCAGCAACAGCGGGAGGGTTTCCGAGACCCAGTACTTC.

The chain joins TRBV27 to TRBJ2-7; 8 bases line up with TRBD1. The V segment lost 6 bases and the J segment 5 bases; nucleotides outside the gene matches: 9. CDR3 length equals 14 residues. Germline values: CDR1 MNHEY, CDR2 SMNVEV (reference sequence). CDR3: CASSVGAGGHEQYF. CDR3 DNA sequence: TGTGCCAGCAGCGTGGGGGCAGGGGGCCACGAGCAGTACTTC.

The chain uses TRBV7-9 and TRBJ1-2; 7 bases are shared with TRBD1. V lost 2 bases, J lost 11 bases, and 5 bases stayed unmatched. CDR3 size: 12 residues. Germline V lookup: CDR1 SEHNR, CDR2 FQNEAQ (reference sequence). The CDR3 sequence: CASSLRDSWYTF. The CDR3 DNA reads as TGTGCCAGCAGCTTAAGGGACAGTTGGTACACCTTC.

This chain joins TRBV11-3 and TRBJ2-2; D gene unclear. Germline V gene lookup returns CDR1 SGHNT and CDR2 YENEEA. The CDR3 is 15 amino acids. The V end was cut by 3 bases, the J end by 0 bases, with 8 bases between. CDR3 loop: CASSFPLANTGELFF. Here the CDR3 DNA reads TGTGCCAGCAGCTTCCCCCTCGCGAACACCGGGGAGCTGTTTTTT.